The entry that follows covers one T cell receptor beta chain sequence. This sample was included in a study of blood T cell repertoires in COVID-19. The length of the CDR3 is 13 residues. Germline lookup yields CDR1 SGHTA and CDR2 FQGTGA. V was shortened by 4 bases and J by 5 bases, with 10 bases between the two germline ends. Original processing methods: Reference gene primers were amplified, and this amplification served to estimate nucleated cell counts. Some clones are missing from TCRdb's copy, which holds only in-frame ones; the method was immunoSEQ multiplex PCR. Clone size and V and J calls were adopted from that table, with D and trimming inferred from the DNA. The sample records 35,000 to 40,000 clones, around 84% being singletons.

The clonotype comes from a human donor in a cohort sampled during active COVID-19. Sequenced material: peripheral blood. V usage is TRBV7-3 and J usage is TRBJ2-3, with a possible D match to TRBD1 (6 bases). CDR3 DNA sequence: TGTGCCAGCAGCTCCTACAGGGAAGATACGCAGTATTTT. Its protein is CASSSYREDTQYF.